Listed below are T cell receptor beta chains from one sample, sequenced in a study of shared clonotypes between healthy human individuals. The data were produced by immunoSEQ multiplex PCR, yet TCRdb's version contains in-frame clones alone and is incomplete. The table records nearly 1,000,000 clones, roughly 72% of them present only once. The sample comprised memory CD4+ T cells sorted from blood. The receptor source for this set is a young man in good health. The CDR3 runs from the conserved cysteine through the conserved F or W. A D gene is named only where the DNA matches it firmly. Size is stated for part of the rows, as once, few or many counts, or as a class when the clone is expanded.

TRBV10-1,TRBJ2-7,.,.,CASSERRGAWYEQYF,TGCGCCAGCAGTGAACGTCGAGGGGCTTGGTACGAGCAGTACTTC
TRBV28,TRBJ1-5,.,.,CASSLRRVRQPQHF,TGTGCCAGCAGTTTAAGAAGGGTACGGCAGCCCCAGCATTTT
TRBV4-2,TRBJ1-5,.,few,CASSQDPGYQPQHF,TGTGCCAGCAGCCAAGACCCAGGGTATCAGCCCCAGCATTTT
TRBV30,TRBJ2-1,TRBD2,.,CAWSGTSGRAYNEQFF,TGTGCCTGGAGTGGGACTAGCGGGAGGGCCTACAATGAGCAGTTCTTC
TRBV4-2,TRBJ2-1,.,.,CASSQDGARGDEQFF,TGTGCCAGCAGCCAAGACGGGGCGAGGGGCGATGAGCAGTTCTTC
TRBV6-1,TRBJ1-3,TRBD1,.,CASINRGFPGNTIYF,TGTGCCAGCATAAACAGGGGGTTTCCTGGAAACACCATATATTTT
TRBV2,TRBJ2-7,TRBD2,.,CASSETRSLAGVEQYF,TGTGCCAGCAGTGAAACGCGGTCGCTAGCGGGGGTCGAGCAGTACTTC
TRBV19,TRBJ2-4,TRBD2,.,CASSIAPQGLGLAGGGKNIQYF,TGTGCCAGTAGTATAGCGCCTCAGGGGCTAGGACTAGCAGGAGGTGGCAAAAACATTCAGTACTTC
TRBV28,TRBJ1-2,TRBD1,few,CASSGQGRILGYTF,TGTGCCAGCAGTGGACAGGGGAGAATACTAGGCTACACCTTC
TRBV7-9,TRBJ2-1,.,many,CASSPDYNEQFF,TGTGCCAGCAGCCCGGACTACAATGAGCAGTTCTTC
TRBV2,TRBJ2-7,TRBD1,.,CASSEVAGQGYEQYF,TGTGCCAGCAGTGAAGTCGCGGGACAGGGCTACGAGCAGTACTTC
TRBV6-1,TRBJ2-5,.,once,CASSGSGRETQYF,TGTGCCAGCAGTGGGTCAGGCCGGGAGACCCAGTACTTC
TRBV6-1,TRBJ1-4,TRBD1,.,CASDRQGASNEKLFF,TGTGCCAGCGATCGACAGGGGGCCTCTAATGAAAAACTGTTTTTT
TRBV27,TRBJ2-2,TRBD1,.,CASSLDRAPVGTGELFF,TGTGCCAGCAGCCTGGACAGGGCGCCCGTAGGCACCGGGGAGCTGTTTTTT
TRBV12-5,TRBJ1-5,.,few,CASQTQGNQPQHF,TGTGCTAGCCAAACTCAGGGAAATCAGCCCCAGCATTTT
TRBV18,TRBJ2-3,.,.,CASSPPHADTQYF,TGTGCCAGCTCACCACCCCATGCGGATACGCAGTATTTT
TRBV29-1,TRBJ2-2,.,.,CSVELALNTGELFF,TGCAGCGTTGAACTAGCGTTGAACACCGGGGAGCTGTTTTTT
TRBV10-1,TRBJ2-1,.,.,CASSESTFRDEQFF,TGCGCCAGCAGTGAGTCGACTTTTCGGGATGAGCAGTTCTTC
TRBV6-1,TRBJ2-7,.,.,CASTLGQSPYEQYF,TGTGCCAGCACCCTCGGACAGTCTCCCTACGAGCAGTACTTC
TRBV5-4,TRBJ2-2,.,.,CASRSGPPNTGELFF,TGTGCCAGCAGGAGCGGGCCTCCGAACACCGGGGAGCTGTTTTTT
TRBV30,TRBJ1-5,.,few,CAWSGGTGNQPQHF,TGTGCCTGGAGTGGGGGGACGGGCAATCAGCCCCAGCATTTT
TRBV5-1,TRBJ2-3,.,.,CASSLRGVSTDTQYF,TGCGCCAGCAGCTTGAGGGGCGTTAGCACAGATACGCAGTATTTT
TRBV4-1,TRBJ2-1,.,few,CASSQGDSYNEQFF,TGCGCCAGCAGCCAAGGGGATAGCTACAATGAGCAGTTCTTC
TRBV11-2,TRBJ2-7,.,.,CASSLGGGSGSYEQYF,TGTGCCAGCAGCTTGGGGGGCGGGAGCGGCTCCTACGAGCAGTACTTC
TRBV19,TRBJ1-2,.,once,CASRESRGLYGYTF,TGTGCCAGTAGAGAAAGCAGGGGCCTCTATGGCTACACCTTC
TRBV7-9,TRBJ2-2,.,.,CASSYAGAVTGELFF,TGTGCCAGCAGCTACGCAGGGGCGGTCACCGGGGAGCTGTTTTTT
TRBV4-2,TRBJ2-5,.,.,CASSQEGLRQETQYF,TGTGCCAGCAGCCAAGAGGGACTTCGTCAAGAGACCCAGTACTTC
TRBV19,TRBJ1-5,.,few,CASSRYSLNQPQHF,TGTGCCAGTAGCCGGTACAGCCTGAATCAGCCCCAGCATTTT
TRBV11-2,TRBJ2-1,.,.,CASRDVRGTTNEQFF,TGTGCCAGCAGGGACGTCAGGGGGACTACGAATGAGCAGTTCTTC
TRBV5-4,TRBJ2-7,.,.,CASSLAGASYEQYF,TGTGCCAGCAGCCTGGCTGGGGCCTCCTACGAGCAGTACTTC
TRBV2,TRBJ2-1,.,once,CASSAGAGPTDEQFF,TGTGCCAGCAGCGCTGGGGCCGGACCTACGGATGAGCAGTTCTTC
TRBV5-4,TRBJ2-7,.,.,CASSLDSTYEQYF,TGTGCCAGCAGCTTGGACTCAACCTACGAGCAGTACTTC
TRBV7-9,TRBJ2-5,TRBD2,.,CASRMGGSQETQYF,TGTGCCAGCAGGATGGGGGGGTCTCAAGAGACCCAGTACTTC
TRBV6-5,TRBJ2-7,.,.,CASQRGAMGSYEQYF,TGTGCCAGCCAGAGGGGGGCCATGGGGTCCTACGAGCAGTACTTC
TRBV5-4,TRBJ2-5,.,.,CASSLRTAQETQYF,TGTGCCAGCAGCTTAAGGACAGCCCAGGAGACCCAGTACTTC
TRBV7-2,TRBJ2-4,TRBD1,.,CASRPGTGKETKNIQYF,TGTGCCAGCAGACCCGGGACAGGGAAGGAGACCAAAAACATTCAGTACTTC
TRBV29-1,TRBJ2-1,TRBD2,.,CSASAGGISNEQFF,TGCAGCGCGTCCGCGGGGGGCATCAGCAATGAGCAGTTCTTC
TRBV6-1,TRBJ2-7,TRBD2,.,CASSAQTSGSAYEQYF,TGTGCCAGCAGTGCCCAGACTAGCGGGTCAGCCTACGAGCAGTACTTC
TRBV28,TRBJ2-7,.,.,CASSGGSYEQYF,TGTGCCAGCAGCGGCGGGTCCTACGAGCAGTACTTC
TRBV4-3,TRBJ1-1,.,.,CASSQDRATAAFF,TGCGCCAGCAGCCAAGACAGGGCGACCGCAGCTTTCTTT
TRBV7-9,TRBJ2-7,TRBD2,few,CASSPTPLSGRGRSYEQYF,TGTGCCAGCAGCCCAACCCCCCTTAGCGGGAGGGGCCGCTCCTACGAGCAGTACTTC
TRBV4-1,TRBJ2-7,.,.,CASSQEVQGGSSYEQYF,TGCGCCAGCAGCCAAGAGGTGCAGGGGGGATCCTCCTACGAGCAGTACTTC
TRBV19,TRBJ2-3,.,.,CASSIGGYSTDTQYF,TGTGCCAGTAGTATAGGGGGGTATAGCACAGATACGCAGTATTTT
TRBV7-2,TRBJ2-7,TRBD1,.,CASSLTGTDRYEQYF,TGTGCCAGCAGCTTGACCGGGACAGACAGATACGAGCAGTACTTC
TRBV4-3,TRBJ2-1,.,.,CASSQDRDLVAINEQFF,TGCGCCAGCAGCCAAGATCGGGACTTAGTCGCTATTAATGAGCAGTTCTTC